Reported below is one T cell receptor beta chain. V gave up 0 bases and J gave up 6 bases, with 15 bases separating them. Germline V CDR1 and CDR2: SGHDN, FVKESK. The length of the CDR3 is 16 residues. Generated by immunoSEQ multiplex PCR, the TCRdb table keeps only in-frame clones and is missing some. The data contain roughly 100,000 clones, more than 85% of them singletons. This record comes from a study of T cell changes during pregnancy in multiple sclerosis. Sequencing used peripheral blood, obtained in the second trimester of pregnancy. The rearrangement joins TRBV14 to TRBJ2-1; D gene unclear. The source of this sequence is a female donor with multiple sclerosis, enrolled in a pregnancy study. CDR3 protein: CASSQDPGLPSNEQFF. Here the CDR3 DNA reads TGTGCCAGCAGCCAAGATCCGGGTCTACCCTCCAATGAGCAGTTCTTC.